This T cell receptor beta chain was captured by sequencing in a study of cytomegalovirus exposure and HLA in healthy donors. Germline V lookup: CDR1 MNHNS, CDR2 SASEGT. Trimming at V came to 2 bases and at J to 4 bases, leaving 4 bases not matched to a gene. The length of the CDR3 is 15 residues. This clone came up many times. Donors in the study were healthy people who gave bone marrow. 13 Jbeta primers and 60 Vbeta primers were used for the PCR. TCRdb's table, derived via immunoSEQ multiplex PCR, lists solely in-frame clones and lacks some. The top ten clones hold about 6.8% of a sample with under 150,000 clones, about 84% of them seen once.

The clonotype was recovered from a middle-aged woman in good health and CMV-seropositive. The chain carries TRBV6-1 and TRBJ2-1; 8 bases map to TRBD2. Sequencing used PBMCs. The CDR3 nucleotides are TGTGCCAGCAGTGAACGGGCTAGCGGGTACAATGAGCAGTTCTTC. The encoded protein is CASSERASGYNEQFF.